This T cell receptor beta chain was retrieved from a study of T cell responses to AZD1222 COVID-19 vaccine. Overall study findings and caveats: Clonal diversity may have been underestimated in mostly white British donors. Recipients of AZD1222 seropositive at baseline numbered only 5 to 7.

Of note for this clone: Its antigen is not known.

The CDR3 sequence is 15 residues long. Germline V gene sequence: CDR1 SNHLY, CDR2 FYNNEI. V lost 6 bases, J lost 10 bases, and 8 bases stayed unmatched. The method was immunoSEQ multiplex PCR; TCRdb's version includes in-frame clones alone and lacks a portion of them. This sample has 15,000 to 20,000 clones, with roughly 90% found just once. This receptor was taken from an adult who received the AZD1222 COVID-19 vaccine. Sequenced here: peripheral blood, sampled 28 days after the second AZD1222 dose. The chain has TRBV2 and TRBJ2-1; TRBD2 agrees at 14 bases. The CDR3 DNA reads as TGTGCCAGCAGAGCCGGGACTAGCGGGAGTGGCGAGCAGTTCTTC. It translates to CASRAGTSGSGEQFF.